The TCR beta chain under discussion was sequenced for a study of shared clonotypes between healthy human individuals. Overall study context: Two women and a few men aged 18 to 49 served as donors.

About this clone: What it recognizes is unknown. A far larger clone is only one base removed, so a read error is likely. The sample holds other DNA sequences that translate to the same CDR3.

Findings and limits, study-wide: Sampling covered blood only; tissue repertoires likely differ.

This CDR3 is 13 amino acids long. From germline, CDR1 is GTSNPN and CDR2 SVGIG (reference sequence). With 3 bases removed from V and 7 bases from J, the gap between germline ends came to 13 bases. DNA from unsorted PBMC was sequenced on ten immunoSEQ deep assay plates. How the authors handled the data: ImmunoSEQ gave junction-only sequences without quality scores, so filtering differed. The protocol was immunoSEQ multiplex PCR, while the TCRdb copy is restricted to in-frame clones and leaves out a portion. Clonal size and the V and J genes are those of that table, whereas D and trimming came from the DNA. The table shows about 470,000 clones, with around 79% occurring only once.

The chain employs TRBV30 and TRBJ2-1; D is possibly TRBD1 (5 bases). This receptor was identified in a woman aged 40 to 55 in good health. Some clones in this sample may be carry-over from other donors' samples. Input material: PBMCs. CDR3 DNA: TGTGCCTGGAGAACAGGAAGGTTGAATGAGCAGTTCTTC. Its translation: CAWRTGRLNEQFF.